Listed below are T cell receptor beta chains from one sample, sequenced in a study of shared clonotypes between healthy human individuals. Clones were sequenced by immunoSEQ multiplex PCR, and TCRdb holds only the in-frame ones, with some missing. The data show some 1 million clones, approximately 72% seen once. Input material: memory CD4+ T cells sorted from blood. The receptor source for this set is a man between 18 and 35 years old in good health. Each CDR3 is given with its conserved first and last residue. D genes are given only for firm matches. The size field is filled for only some rows; it gives once, few, many or a size class.

V gene	clone size	D gene	J gene	CDR3 protein	CDR3 DNA
TRBV5-6	.	.	TRBJ1-2	CASSFGRGRGGYTF	TGTGCCAGCAGCTTTGGACGAGGGAGAGGTGGCTACACCTTC
TRBV19	many	.	TRBJ2-2	CASSIGRNGELFF	TGTGCCAGTAGTATAGGGAGAAACGGGGAGCTGTTTTTT
TRBV6-1	.	TRBD2	TRBJ2-1	CASSEALLGRGEQFF	TGTGCCAGCAGTGAAGCGCTTCTCGGGAGGGGTGAGCAGTTCTTC
TRBV7-9	once	.	TRBJ1-3	CASSTRQATVLRNTIYF	TGTGCCAGCAGCACACGGCAGGCCACCGTTCTGAGAAACACCATATATTTT
TRBV4-1	.	TRBD1	TRBJ2-5	CASSHPGQGKETQYF	TGCGCCAGCAGCCATCCGGGACAGGGGAAAGAGACCCAGTACTTC
TRBV27	once	TRBD2	TRBJ2-3	CASSSGLAVGTQYF	TGTGCCAGCAGCTCGGGACTAGCCGTAGGTACGCAGTATTTT
TRBV5-1	.	TRBD1	TRBJ2-7	CASSFDRVLINEQYF	TGCGCCAGCAGCTTTGACAGGGTTCTCATCAACGAGCAGTACTTC
TRBV11-2	.	.	TRBJ2-5	CASSLGGKLETQYF	TGTGCCAGCAGCTTAGGAGGGAAATTGGAGACCCAGTACTTC
TRBV27	.	.	TRBJ1-1	CASNGPLNTEAFF	TGTGCCAGTAACGGACCGTTGAACACTGAAGCTTTCTTT
TRBV9	many	.	TRBJ2-1	CASSGGRSYNEQFF	TGTGCCAGCAGCGGTGGGCGATCCTACAATGAGCAGTTCTTC
TRBV14	few	.	TRBJ1-3	CASSPTGSGNTIYF	TGTGCCAGCAGCCCCACGGGTTCTGGAAACACCATATATTTT
TRBV7-9	.	.	TRBJ2-1	CASSFKFTHLGFSYNEQFF	TGTGCCAGCAGCTTTAAATTTACACACCTAGGGTTTTCCTACAATGAGCAGTTCTTC
TRBV30	few	.	TRBJ1-5	CAWTSGFNQPQHF	TGTGCCTGGACTTCAGGGTTTAATCAGCCCCAGCATTTT
TRBV15	.	TRBD2	TRBJ2-1	CATSRSGRIDNEQFF	TGTGCCACCAGCCGTAGCGGGAGGATTGACAATGAGCAGTTCTTC
TRBV6-1	.	.	TRBJ2-7	CAITKAENSYEQYF	TGTGCCATCACCAAAGCGGAAAACTCCTACGAGCAGTACTTC
TRBV4-3	.	TRBD2	TRBJ2-7	CASSQERLANYEQYF	TGCGCCAGCAGCCAAGAAAGACTAGCAAACTACGAGCAGTACTTC
TRBV5-6	.	TRBD2	TRBJ2-2	CASSTSGRAGELFF	TGTGCCAGCAGCACCAGCGGGAGGGCCGGGGAGCTGTTTTTT
TRBV4-1	.	.	TRBJ1-1	CASSQPFQSVTEAFF	TGCGCCAGCAGCCAACCCTTCCAATCGGTCACTGAAGCTTTCTTT
TRBV20-1	.	.	TRBJ2-7	CSASSGYEQYF	TGCAGTGCTAGTTCGGGTTACGAGCAGTACTTC
TRBV10-3	.	TRBD1	TRBJ2-7	CAIRGGQAYEQYF	TGTGCCATCAGGGGGGGACAGGCGTACGAGCAGTACTTC
TRBV5-1	.	.	TRBJ2-1	CASSLEGLSVNEQFF	TGCGCCAGCAGTTTAGAGGGTCTATCTGTGAATGAGCAGTTCTTC
TRBV11-3	.	.	TRBJ2-2	CASSPGAGGELFF	TGTGCCAGCAGCCCCGGGGCGGGCGGGGAGCTGTTTTTT
TRBV6-6	.	.	TRBJ2-2	CASSYPWTGELFF	TGTGCCAGCAGTTACCCCTGGACCGGGGAGCTGTTTTTT
TRBV10-3	once	TRBD1	TRBJ2-7	CASGQGANEQYF	TGTGCCTCCGGACAGGGGGCTAACGAGCAGTACTTC
TRBV5-1	.	.	TRBJ2-7	CASSFGANQQYF	TGCGCCAGCAGCTTCGGGGCGAATCAGCAGTACTTC
TRBV6-4	.	.	TRBJ2-5	CASSNPGLGRETQYF	TGTGCCAGCAGTAACCCGGGCCTAGGGAGGGAGACCCAGTACTTC
TRBV6-6	.	TRBD1	TRBJ2-7	CASSRQGYEQYF	TGTGCCAGCAGCAGACAGGGCTACGAGCAGTACTTC
TRBV5-1	.	TRBD1	TRBJ2-5	CASSPTGGGETQYF	TGCGCCAGCAGCCCCACAGGGGGAGGAGAGACCCAGTACTTC
TRBV4-1	few	TRBD1	TRBJ1-4	CASSQSGAQGDEKLFF	TGCGCCAGCAGCCAATCCGGGGCGCAGGGGGACGAAAAACTGTTTTTT
TRBV10-3	.	.	TRBJ1-2	CAISSIYGYTF	TGTGCCATCAGCAGCATCTATGGCTACACCTTC
TRBV7-2	.	.	TRBJ2-7	CASSLDPGGLYEQYF	TGTGCCAGCAGCTTAGATCCTGGCGGGTTATACGAGCAGTACTTC
TRBV7-6	.	.	TRBJ2-7	CASSLAGAVYEQYF	TGTGCCAGCAGCTTAGCGGGGGCGGTCTACGAGCAGTACTTC
TRBV7-7	.	.	TRBJ2-3	CASSLDLTRGTDTQYF	TGTGCTAGCAGCTTGGACCTGACTCGTGGCACAGATACGCAGTATTTT
TRBV9	.	.	TRBJ2-7	CASSVDMGNYEQYF	TGTGCCAGCAGCGTTGACATGGGGAACTACGAGCAGTACTTC
TRBV4-3	.	.	TRBJ2-7	CASSQERGYEQYF	TGCGCCAGCAGCCAAGAAAGGGGTTACGAGCAGTACTTC
TRBV30	.	TRBD1	TRBJ2-7	CAWTDRGYEQYF	TGTGCCTGGACCGACAGGGGATACGAGCAGTACTTC
TRBV18	once	.	TRBJ2-3	CASSPTMQGADTQYF	TGTGCCAGCTCACCGACAATGCAAGGGGCAGATACGCAGTATTTT
TRBV18	.	.	TRBJ2-2	CASSLPGGTGELFF	TGTGCCAGCTCACTCCCAGGCGGGACCGGGGAGCTGTTTTTT
TRBV30	few	.	TRBJ1-1	CALTHTDLLGEAFF	TGTGCCTTGACGCACACAGACCTCTTGGGTGAAGCTTTCTTT
TRBV30	.	.	TRBJ1-2	CAWSETANYGYTF	TGTGCCTGGAGTGAAACAGCGAACTATGGCTACACCTTC
TRBV6-8	.	.	TRBJ1-5	CASSYPPKVSNQPQHF	TGTGCCAGCAGTTACCCCCCAAAAGTTAGCAATCAGCCCCAGCATTTT
TRBV10-3	once	.	TRBJ2-6	CAISELDSDGGANVLTF	TGTGCCATCAGTGAGCTGGACTCCGACGGTGGGGCCAACGTCCTGACTTTC
TRBV5-4	.	TRBD2	TRBJ2-7	CASSTKRGSSYEQYF	TGTGCCAGCAGCACCAAGCGGGGGAGCTCCTACGAGCAGTACTTC